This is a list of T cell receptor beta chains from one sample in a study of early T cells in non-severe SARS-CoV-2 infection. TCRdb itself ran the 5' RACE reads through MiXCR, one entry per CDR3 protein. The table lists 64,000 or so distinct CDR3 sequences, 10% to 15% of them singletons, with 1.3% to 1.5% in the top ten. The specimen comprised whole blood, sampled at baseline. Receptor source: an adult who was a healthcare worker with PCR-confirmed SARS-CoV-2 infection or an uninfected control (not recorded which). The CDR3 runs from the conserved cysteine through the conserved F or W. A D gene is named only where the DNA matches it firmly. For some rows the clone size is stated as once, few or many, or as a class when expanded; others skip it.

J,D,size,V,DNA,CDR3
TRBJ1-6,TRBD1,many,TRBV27,TGTGCCAGCAGTTCGGGGGGGACAGGGTGGAATTCACCCCTCCACTTT,CASSSGGTGWNSPLHF
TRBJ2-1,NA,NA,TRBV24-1,TGTGCCACCCGGAAGTCCGGAAGCTCCTACAATGAGCAGTTCTTC,CATRKSGSSYNEQFF
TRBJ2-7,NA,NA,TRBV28,TGTGCCAGCAGTCCTTCAGGGTACGAGCAGTACTTC,CASSPSGYEQYF
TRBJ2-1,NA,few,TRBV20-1,TGCAGTGCTAACCAGTTCCCCCTATACAATGAGCAGTTCTTC,CSANQFPLYNEQFF
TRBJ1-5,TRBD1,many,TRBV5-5,TGTGCCAGCAGCTCTCGGACAGGGGAGAATAGCAATCAGCCCCAGCATTTT,CASSSRTGENSNQPQHF
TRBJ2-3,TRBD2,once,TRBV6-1,TGTGCCAGCATACTAGCGGGGGGGCAGGATACGCAGTATTTT,CASILAGGQDTQYF
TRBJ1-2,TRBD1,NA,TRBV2,TGTGCCAGCAGTGAAAAGCCGGCGGACAGGGAGCGCTATGGCTACACCTTC,CASSEKPADRERYGYTF
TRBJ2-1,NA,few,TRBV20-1,TGCAGTGCTACCACCCCGGGGGCGAACTCCTACAATGAGCAGTTCTTC,CSATTPGANSYNEQFF
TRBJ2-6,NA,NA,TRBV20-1,TGCAGTGCTAGTGGGGAGGTCCCCTCTGGGGCCAACGTCCTGACTTTC,CSASGEVPSGANVLTF
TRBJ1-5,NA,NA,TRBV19,TGTGCCAGTAGTCCCCTGGACAAGCTATATAGCAATCAGCCCCAGCATTTT,CASSPLDKLYSNQPQHF
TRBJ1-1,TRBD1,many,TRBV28,TGTGCCAGCAGTTTAGACGGACAGGGTGGAGCTGAAGCTTTCTTT,CASSLDGQGGAEAFF
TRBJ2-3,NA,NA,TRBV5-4,TGTGCCAGCAGCTTGGGCGCAGCCCGCACAGATACGCAGTATTTT,CASSLGAARTDTQYF
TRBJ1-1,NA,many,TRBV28,TGTGCCAGCAGTTCCTCCGGGTCTGAAGCTTTCTTT,CASSSSGSEAFF
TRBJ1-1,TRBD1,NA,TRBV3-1,TGTGCCAGCAGACACGGACAGGGCATCGAAGCTTTCTTT,CASRHGQGIEAFF